This T cell receptor beta chain was observed in a study of identical twins (dated by TCRdb to about 2016). About the investigation overall: To test whether fetal clonotypes persist, the study used deep sequencing on TCR alpha and beta repertoires from monozygotic twins, unrelated adults of various ages, and cord blood. To rule out contamination, the twin experiments were replicated at different times with different library preparation protocols.

CDR1 DFQATT and CDR2 SNEGSKA are derived from the germline V gene (reference sequence). The CDR3 has 16 amino acids, counting the end cysteine and phenylalanine. Just the 48-base CDR3 DNA is kept, in frame starting at base 1. Trimmed from V: 3 bases; trimmed from J: 7 bases; junction bases lacking a gene match: 7. The full study reports these points: Fewer insertions were carried by abundant cord blood beta clonotypes, a similar but weaker trend appeared in young adult naive repertoires, and no such trend appeared in memory repertoires. Compared with coincidental sharing between unrelated individuals, out-of-frame TCR alpha sequences shared between twins had an excess of sequences with low generation probability. The excess sharing between twins in beta out-of-frame sequences was weaker because fewer shared sequences reduced the signal-to-noise ratio. In monozygotic twins, out-of-frame TCR alpha sharing was systematically underestimated by recombination models, although the models agreed with sharing between unrelated individuals. Because the same donors could not be followed over many years, the conclusions depended on cross-sectional statistical analysis. Invariant T cells such as MAIT and iNKT could partly confound zero-insertion analyses, though diverse VJ usage argued against this for most clonotypes.

Every donor was a healthy Caucasian. Three pairs of female monozygotic twins, all aged about 18 to 30 years, made up the twin cohort. Positive isolation kits from Invitrogen were used to isolate CD4+ and CD8+ T cell populations. Receptor libraries were prepared by 5' RACE. Sequencing instrument: Illumina HiSeq 2000. Template switching introduced a universal primer binding site; the final cDNA contained a unique molecular identifier, enabling accurate counting of TCR cDNA molecules. Specific primers in the conserved constant-segment region were used to synthesize first-strand cDNA for TCR alpha and beta chains. Each cDNA library was double barcoded, with a SMART-Mk sample barcode plus Illumina barcodes, to control for contamination. Two successive PCR steps introduced TruSeq adapter sequences along with Illumina sample barcodes. The TCR alpha and beta cDNA libraries were sequenced on the Illumina HiSeq platform using custom primers. Concerning the study's data processing: Unique molecular identifiers were extracted from raw reads with MiGEC, and CDR3 positions were determined with MiXCR. For each individual, recombination models were inferred using an EM algorithm with the repgenHMM and IGoR tools. The tcR package in R was used for shared clonotype analysis, with sharing normalized by the product of cloneset sizes. To study raw recombination without the effects of thymic and clonal selection, out-of-frame nonproductive sequences were analyzed. TCRdb trimmed public reads at Q25 via fastp, called clones via MiXCR and kept in-frame beta chains. When rows share a CDR3 protein, they turn into one entry using the most common DNA and genes. The authors' filters were not applied to this entry. The sample table records 500,000 to 600,000 distinct CDR3 sequences; 22% of these occur just once. The ten largest clonotypes hold roughly 0.9% of the sample.

Note on this clonotype: Its antigen is not yet known. Base qualities are missing; no much larger clone stands one base away.

These data were also filed under a second study, of T cells expressing NK-cell markers. The second paper states: TCR beta-chain repertoires were profiled in sorted CD3+CD56+NKG2C+, CD3+CD56+NKG2C- and CD3+CD56-NKG2C+ T-cell subsets from seven or eight donors. Of the eight sequenced donors, seven were found to be HCMV-seropositive and one was found to be HCMV-seronegative. In several experiments an anti-gammadeltaTCR antibody was added to restrict sorting to alphabetaTCR-expressing T cells. In six donors, the dominant CD3+CD56+NKG2C+ clonotypes ranked among the top 10 CD8+ clonotypes, making up 1.0-7.0% of CD8+ T cells. Those dominant clonotypes were again the most abundant among CD3+CD56-NKG2C+ cells in a handful of donors, at about 28.3-65%. Whether the expanded NKG2C-expressing T cell clones were specific for HCMV antigens was left unclear. All eight donors whose samples were sequenced were randomly selected healthy volunteers, three of them men and five women. A commercial ELISA kit detecting HCMV-specific IgG in serum was used to determine HCMV serostatus. MIGEC was used to demultiplex reads and group the reads by UMI, and MiTCR was used to assemble and quantify clonotypes. To remove erroneous sequences, TCR cDNA sequences were retained only when supported by two or more reads. The tcR package was used for downstream repertoire analysis, and clonotypes were matched across fractions by CDR3 nucleotide sequence plus V segment. VDJmatch was used to annotate antigen specificity against VDJdb, with one amino acid substitution in CDR3 permitted.

Sequencing was carried out using CD4+ T cells sorted from blood. This TCR was recovered from a woman aged 18 to 35 in good health. Recombination connected TRBV20-1 to TRBJ2-1, with 15 central nucleotides matching TRBD2. The CDR3 region reads CSASSSGTSGGNEQFF. The nucleotides read TGCAGTGCTAGCTCATCCGGGACTAGCGGGGGGAATGAGCAGTTCTTC.